This TCR beta chain came from a study of blood T cell repertoires in COVID-19. As for the study in general: Samples came from the United States, Italy and Spain, spanning acute and convalescent COVID-19. The cDNA or gDNA used as material had been derived from T cells, B-cell-depleted T cells, or PBMCs.

Method: immunoSEQ multiplex PCR; TCRdb's copy keeps in-frame clones and lacks some. Altogether 100,000 to 150,000 clones are present, about 80% being singletons, with the ten largest covering about 3.8%. CDR3 size: 15 residues. Losses at the gene ends were 1 base for V and 7 bases for J; bases not matched to a gene: 3. Germline V gives CDR1 SGHAT, CDR2 FQNNGV. The sequence was obtained from a woman aged 50 to 60 with acute or convalescent COVID-19. The chain combines TRBV11-2 with TRBJ2-5; 13 positions match TRBD2. The sequenced material came from peripheral blood. The CDR3 spells CASSLGTSGRGTQYF. Written as DNA, the CDR3 is TGTGCCAGCAGCTTAGGAACTAGCGGGAGGGGGACCCAGTACTTC. Together with reference TRBV11-2 and TRBJ2-5, the CDR3 gives the full variable domain: EAGVAQSPRYKIIEKRQSVAFWCNPISGHATLYWYQQILGQGPKLLIQFQNNGVVDDSQLPKDRFSAERLKGVDSTLKIQPAKLEDSAVYLCASSLGTSGRGTQYFGPGTRLLVL.